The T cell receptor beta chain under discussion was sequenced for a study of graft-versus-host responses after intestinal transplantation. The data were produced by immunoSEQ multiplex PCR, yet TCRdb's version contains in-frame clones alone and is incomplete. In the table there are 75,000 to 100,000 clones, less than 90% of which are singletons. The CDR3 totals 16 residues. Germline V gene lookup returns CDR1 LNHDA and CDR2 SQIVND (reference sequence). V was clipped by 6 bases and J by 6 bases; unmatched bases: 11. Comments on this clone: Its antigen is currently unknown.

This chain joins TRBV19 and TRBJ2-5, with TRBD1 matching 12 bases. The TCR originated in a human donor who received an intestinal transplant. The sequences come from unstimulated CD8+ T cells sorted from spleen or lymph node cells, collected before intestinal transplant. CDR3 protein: CASRPDRDRGRQTQYF. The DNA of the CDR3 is TGTGCCAGTAGGCCAGACCGGGACAGGGGGCGCCAGACCCAGTACTTC.